This T cell receptor (beta chain) stems from a study of blood T cell repertoires in COVID-19. Study-level background: The United States, Italy and Spain were the sources of the acute and convalescent COVID-19 samples.

In the original workflow: Amplifying reference gene primers gave estimates of nucleated cell counts. Profiling relied on immunoSEQ multiplex PCR, and the TCRdb table lists in-frame clones only, not all of them. The V and J calls and clone size were taken over from that table, and D and trimming were inferred from the DNA. Among around 100,000 clones listed, around 87% were seen once. The CDR3 covers 15 residues. Between the trimmed V and J ends, which lost 1 base and 2 bases, there was a span of 10 bases. Per the germline V gene, CDR1 is SGHRS and CDR2 is YFSETQ. The sequenced material came from peripheral blood. This TCR was recovered from a man aged 50 to 60 with active or convalescent COVID-19. V gene TRBV5-1 combines with J gene TRBJ2-1, with D maybe TRBD2 (5 bases). The CDR3 protein is CASSLLGDPYNEQFF. CDR3 in DNA: TGCGCCAGCAGCTTGCTCGGGGATCCCTACAATGAGCAGTTCTTC.